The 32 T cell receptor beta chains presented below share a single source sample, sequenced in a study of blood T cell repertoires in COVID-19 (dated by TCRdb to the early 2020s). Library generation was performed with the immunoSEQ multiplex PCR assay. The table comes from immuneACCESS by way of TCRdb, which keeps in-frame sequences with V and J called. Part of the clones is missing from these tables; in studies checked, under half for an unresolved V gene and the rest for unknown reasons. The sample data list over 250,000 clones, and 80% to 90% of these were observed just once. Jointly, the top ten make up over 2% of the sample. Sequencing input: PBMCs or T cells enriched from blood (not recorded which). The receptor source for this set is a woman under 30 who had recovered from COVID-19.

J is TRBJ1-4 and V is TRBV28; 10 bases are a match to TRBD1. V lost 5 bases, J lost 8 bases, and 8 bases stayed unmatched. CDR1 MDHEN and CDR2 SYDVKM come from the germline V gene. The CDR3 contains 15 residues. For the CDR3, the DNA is TGTGCCAGCAGTCCGATGGGGACAGGGGACGAAAAACTGTTTTTT. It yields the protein CASSPMGTGDEKLFF.

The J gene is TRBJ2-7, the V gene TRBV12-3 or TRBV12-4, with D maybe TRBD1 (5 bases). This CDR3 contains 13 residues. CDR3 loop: CACTGSWIGEQYF. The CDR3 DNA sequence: TGTGCTTGTACAGGATCGTGGATAGGCGAGCAGTACTTC.

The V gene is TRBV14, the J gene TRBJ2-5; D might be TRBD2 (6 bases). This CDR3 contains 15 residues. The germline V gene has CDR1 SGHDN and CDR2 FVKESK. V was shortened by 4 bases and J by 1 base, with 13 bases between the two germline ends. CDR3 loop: CASSRTGGSQETQYF. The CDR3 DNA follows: TGTGCCAGCAGCCGCACCGGGGGTTCCCAAGAGACCCAGTACTTC.

The CDR3 nucleotides read TGTGCCAGTAGACGATCGGGACAGGGGAATCAGCCCCAGCATTTT. Translation gives CASRRSGQGNQPQHF. This chain joins TRBV19 and TRBJ1-5; 10 bases are a match to TRBD1. The J segment lost 4 bases and the V segment lost 6 bases, leaving 6 bases of the junction unmatched. Germline V lookup: CDR1 LNHDA, CDR2 SQIVND (reference sequence). The CDR3 runs to 15 residues.

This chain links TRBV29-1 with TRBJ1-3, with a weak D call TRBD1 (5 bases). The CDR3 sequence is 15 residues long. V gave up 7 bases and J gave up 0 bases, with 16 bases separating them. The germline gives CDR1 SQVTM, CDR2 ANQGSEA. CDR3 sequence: CSASSQGLSGNTIYF. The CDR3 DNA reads TGCAGCGCGTCCTCCCAGGGACTCTCTGGAAACACCATATATTTT.

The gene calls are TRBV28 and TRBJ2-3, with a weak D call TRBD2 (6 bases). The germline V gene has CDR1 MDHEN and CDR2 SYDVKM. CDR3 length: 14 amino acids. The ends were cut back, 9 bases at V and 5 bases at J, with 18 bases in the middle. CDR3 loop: CASRGAGYQDTQYF. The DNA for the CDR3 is TGTGCCAGTAGGGGCGCGGGGTACCAAGATACGCAGTATTTT.

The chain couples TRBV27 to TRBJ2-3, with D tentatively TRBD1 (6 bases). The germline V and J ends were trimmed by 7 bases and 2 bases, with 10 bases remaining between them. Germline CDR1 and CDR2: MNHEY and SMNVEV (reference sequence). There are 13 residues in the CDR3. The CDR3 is CASMGDNTDTQYF. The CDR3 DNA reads TGTGCCAGCATGGGGGACAACACAGATACGCAGTATTTT.

The CDR3 region is CASSDTPPDTQYF. The CDR3, as DNA: TGTGCCAGCAGTGACACTCCCCCAGATACGCAGTATTTT. The chain employs TRBV6-4 and TRBJ2-3; no firm D call. V lost 2 bases and J 4 bases, leaving 7 bases between the germline ends. Germline lookup yields CDR1 MRHNA and CDR2 SNTAGT. The CDR3 totals 13 residues.

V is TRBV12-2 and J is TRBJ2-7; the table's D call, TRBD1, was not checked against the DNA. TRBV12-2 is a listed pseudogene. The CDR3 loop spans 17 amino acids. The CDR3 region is CASRLNGPGQGGDEQYF. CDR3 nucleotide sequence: TGTGCAAGTCGGCTTAATGGGCCGGGACAGGGTGGGGACGAGCAGTACTTC.

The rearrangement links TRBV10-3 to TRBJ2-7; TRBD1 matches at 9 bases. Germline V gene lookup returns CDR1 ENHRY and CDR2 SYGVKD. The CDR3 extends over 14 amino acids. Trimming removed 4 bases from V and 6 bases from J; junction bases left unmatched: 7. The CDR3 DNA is TGTGCCATCAGTGGCGGGACAGGGTTAGGCGAGCAGTACTTC. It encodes CAISGGTGLGEQYF.

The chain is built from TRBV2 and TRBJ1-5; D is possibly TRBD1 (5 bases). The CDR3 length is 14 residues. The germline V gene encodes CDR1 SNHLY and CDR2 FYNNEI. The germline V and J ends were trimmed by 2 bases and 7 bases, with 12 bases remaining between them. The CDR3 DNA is TGTGCCAGCAGTGAACCCCCGGAGGGGCAGCCCCAGCATTTT. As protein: CASSEPPEGQPQHF.

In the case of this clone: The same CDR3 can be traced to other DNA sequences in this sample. CDR3 sequence (DNA): TGCGCCAGCAGCCTGGGACAGAAGAACACTGAAGCTTTCTTT. Amino acid sequence: CASSLGQKNTEAFF. The chain has TRBV5-1 and TRBJ1-1; 7 nucleotides align to TRBD1. This CDR3 has 14 residues. In germline, CDR1 is SGHRS, CDR2 YFSETQ. The trim removed 4 bases at V and 1 base at J, leaving 4 bases unmatched. Using reference TRBV5-1 and TRBJ1-1 for the parts outside the CDR3, the full variable domain is KAGVTQTPRYLIKTRGQQVTLSCSPISGHRSVSWYQQTPGQGLQFLFEYFSETQRNKGNFPGRFSGRQFSNSRSEMNVSTLELGDSALYLCASSLGQKNTEAFFGQGTRLTVV.

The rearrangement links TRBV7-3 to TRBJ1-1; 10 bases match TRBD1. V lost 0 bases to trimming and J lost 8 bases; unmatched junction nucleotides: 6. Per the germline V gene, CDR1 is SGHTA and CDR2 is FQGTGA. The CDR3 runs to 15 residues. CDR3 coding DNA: TGTGCCAGCAGCTTAACGGGGGACAGGGGCTCCGAAGCTTTCTTT. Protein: CASSLTGDRGSEAFF.

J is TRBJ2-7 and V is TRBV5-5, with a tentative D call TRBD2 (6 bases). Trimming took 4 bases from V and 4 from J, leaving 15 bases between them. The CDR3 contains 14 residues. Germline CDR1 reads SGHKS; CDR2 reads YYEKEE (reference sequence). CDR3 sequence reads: CASSGGVGAYEQYF. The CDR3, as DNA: TGTGCCAGCAGCGGAGGGGTTGGTGCTTACGAGCAGTACTTC.

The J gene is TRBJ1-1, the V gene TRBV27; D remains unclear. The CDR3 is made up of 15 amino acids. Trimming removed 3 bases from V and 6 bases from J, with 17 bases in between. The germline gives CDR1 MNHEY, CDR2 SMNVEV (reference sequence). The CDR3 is CASSLSSSGRPEAFF. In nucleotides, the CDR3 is TGTGCCAGCAGTTTGTCTTCCTCGGGTAGGCCTGAAGCTTTCTTT.

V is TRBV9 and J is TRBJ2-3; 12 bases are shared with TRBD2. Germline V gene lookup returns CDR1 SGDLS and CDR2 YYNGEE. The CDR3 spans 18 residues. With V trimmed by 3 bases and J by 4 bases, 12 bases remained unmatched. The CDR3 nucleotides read TGTGCCAGCAGCGCCTTTTCCGGGACTAGCGGGTGGTCAGATACGCAGTATTTT. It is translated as CASSAFSGTSGWSDTQYF.

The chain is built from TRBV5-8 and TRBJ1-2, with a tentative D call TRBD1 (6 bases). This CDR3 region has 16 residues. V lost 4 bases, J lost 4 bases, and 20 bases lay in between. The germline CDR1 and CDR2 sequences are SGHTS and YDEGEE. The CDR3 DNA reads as TGTGCCAGCAGCGCAACACAGGGACACCTTGGCTATGGCTACACCTTC. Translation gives CASSATQGHLGYGYTF.

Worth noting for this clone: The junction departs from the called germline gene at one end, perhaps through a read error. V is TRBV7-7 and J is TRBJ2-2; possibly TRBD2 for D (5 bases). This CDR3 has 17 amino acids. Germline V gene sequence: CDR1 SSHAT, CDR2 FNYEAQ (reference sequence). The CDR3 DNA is TGTGCTAGCAGCTTAGCGAGTGGGAGCCCCAACACCGGGGAGCTGTTTTTT. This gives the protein CASSLASGSPNTGELFF.

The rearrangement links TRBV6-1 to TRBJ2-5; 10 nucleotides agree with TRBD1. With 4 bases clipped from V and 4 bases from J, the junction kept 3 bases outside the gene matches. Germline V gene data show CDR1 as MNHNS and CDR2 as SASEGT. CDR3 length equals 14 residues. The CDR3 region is CASSGDRGRETQYF. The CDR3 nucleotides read TGTGCCAGCAGTGGGGACAGGGGACGAGAGACCCAGTACTTC.

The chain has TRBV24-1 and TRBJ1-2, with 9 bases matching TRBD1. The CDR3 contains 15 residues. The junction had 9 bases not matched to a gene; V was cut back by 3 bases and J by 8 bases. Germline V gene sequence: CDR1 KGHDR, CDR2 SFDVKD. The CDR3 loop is CATSDRTGVGGGYTF. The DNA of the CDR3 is TGTGCCACCAGTGATCGGACAGGGGTTGGAGGAGGCTACACCTTC.

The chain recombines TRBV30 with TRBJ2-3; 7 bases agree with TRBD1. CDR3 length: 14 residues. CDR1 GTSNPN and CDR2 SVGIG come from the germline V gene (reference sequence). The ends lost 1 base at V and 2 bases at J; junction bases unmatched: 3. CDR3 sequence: CAWSDGTVTDTQYF. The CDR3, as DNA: TGTGCCTGGAGTGACGGGACAGTCACAGATACGCAGTATTTT.

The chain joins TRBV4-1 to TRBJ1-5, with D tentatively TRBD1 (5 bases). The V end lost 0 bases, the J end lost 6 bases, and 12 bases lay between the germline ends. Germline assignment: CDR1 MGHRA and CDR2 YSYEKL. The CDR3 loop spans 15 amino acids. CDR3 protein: CASSQDRQGSQPQHF. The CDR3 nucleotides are TGCGCCAGCAGCCAAGATAGGCAGGGCTCTCAGCCCCAGCATTTT.

The DNA of the CDR3 is TGTGCCAGCAGCCAAGACACTGGGAGAAATGAGCAGTTCTTC. It translates to CASSQDTGRNEQFF. This sequence joins TRBV3-1 (or the pseudogene TRBV3-2) and TRBJ2-1; TRBD2 is a possible D gene (5 bases). The CDR3 runs 14 residues. Germline CDR1 reads LGHDT; CDR2 reads YNNKEL (reference sequence). The V and J ends lost 0 bases and 7 bases respectively, with 10 bases between them.

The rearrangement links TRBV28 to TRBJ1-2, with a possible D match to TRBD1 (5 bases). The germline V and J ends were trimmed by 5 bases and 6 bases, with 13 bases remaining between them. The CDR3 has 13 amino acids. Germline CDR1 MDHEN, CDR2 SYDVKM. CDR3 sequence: CASSPRQLHGYTF. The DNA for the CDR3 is TGTGCCAGCAGTCCCCGACAGCTCCATGGCTACACCTTC.

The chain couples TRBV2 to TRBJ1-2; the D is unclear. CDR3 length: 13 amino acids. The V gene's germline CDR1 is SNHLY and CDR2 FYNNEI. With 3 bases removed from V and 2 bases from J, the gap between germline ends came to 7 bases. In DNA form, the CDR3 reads TGTGCCAGCAGTGATGGCAGGAACTATGGCTACACCTTC. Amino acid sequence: CASSDGRNYGYTF.

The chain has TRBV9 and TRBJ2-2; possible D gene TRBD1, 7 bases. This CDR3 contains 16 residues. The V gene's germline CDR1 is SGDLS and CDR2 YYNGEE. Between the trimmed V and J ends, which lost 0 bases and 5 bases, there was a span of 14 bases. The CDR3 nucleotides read TGTGCCAGCAGCGTAGGAGGAGCAGGGGGGACCGGGGAGCTGTTTTTT. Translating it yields CASSVGGAGGTGELFF.

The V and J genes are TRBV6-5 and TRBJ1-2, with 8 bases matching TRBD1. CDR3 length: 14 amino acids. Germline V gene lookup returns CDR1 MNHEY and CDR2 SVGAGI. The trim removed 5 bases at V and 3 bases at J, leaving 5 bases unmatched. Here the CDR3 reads CASSLTTGDYGYTF. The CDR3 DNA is TGTGCCAGCAGTCTGACGACAGGGGACTATGGCTACACCTTC.

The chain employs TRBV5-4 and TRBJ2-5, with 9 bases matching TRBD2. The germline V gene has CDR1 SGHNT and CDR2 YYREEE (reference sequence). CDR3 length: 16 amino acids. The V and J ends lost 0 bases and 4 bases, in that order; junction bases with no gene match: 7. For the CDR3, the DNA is TGTGCCAGCAGCTTGGATCCAGCGGGGGGACGAGAGACCCAGTACTTC. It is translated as CASSLDPAGGRETQYF. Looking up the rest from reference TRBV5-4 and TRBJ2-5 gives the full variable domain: ETGVTQSPTHLIKTRGQQVTLRCSSQSGHNTVSWYQQALGQGPQFIFQYYREEENGRGNFPPRFSGLQFPNYSSELNVNALELDDSALYLCASSLDPAGGRETQYFGPGTRLLVL.

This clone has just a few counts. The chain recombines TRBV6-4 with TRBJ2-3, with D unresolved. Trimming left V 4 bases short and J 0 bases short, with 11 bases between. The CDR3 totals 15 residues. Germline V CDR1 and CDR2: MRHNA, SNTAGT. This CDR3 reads CASSALETSTDTQYF. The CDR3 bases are TGTGCCAGCAGTGCGCTAGAAACTAGCACAGATACGCAGTATTTT.

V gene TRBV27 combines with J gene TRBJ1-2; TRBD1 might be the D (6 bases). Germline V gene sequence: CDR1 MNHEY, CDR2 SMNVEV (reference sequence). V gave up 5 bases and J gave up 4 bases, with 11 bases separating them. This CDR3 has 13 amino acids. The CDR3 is CASSQGGAYGYTF. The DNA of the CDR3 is TGTGCCAGCAGTCAAGGGGGGGCCTATGGCTACACCTTC.

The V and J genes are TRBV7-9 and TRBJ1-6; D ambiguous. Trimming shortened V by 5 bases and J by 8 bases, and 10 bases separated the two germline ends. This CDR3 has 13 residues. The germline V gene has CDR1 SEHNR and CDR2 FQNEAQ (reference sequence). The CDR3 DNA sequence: TGTGCCAGCAGCCGAAGTGTAGATTCACCCCTCCACTTT. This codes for CASSRSVDSPLHF.

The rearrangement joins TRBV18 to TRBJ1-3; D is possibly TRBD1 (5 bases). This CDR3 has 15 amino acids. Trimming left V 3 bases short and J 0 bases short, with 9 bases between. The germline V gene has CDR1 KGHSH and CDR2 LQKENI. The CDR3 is CASSPLQDSGNTIYF. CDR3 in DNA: TGTGCCAGCTCACCCTTACAGGACTCTGGAAACACCATATATTTT.